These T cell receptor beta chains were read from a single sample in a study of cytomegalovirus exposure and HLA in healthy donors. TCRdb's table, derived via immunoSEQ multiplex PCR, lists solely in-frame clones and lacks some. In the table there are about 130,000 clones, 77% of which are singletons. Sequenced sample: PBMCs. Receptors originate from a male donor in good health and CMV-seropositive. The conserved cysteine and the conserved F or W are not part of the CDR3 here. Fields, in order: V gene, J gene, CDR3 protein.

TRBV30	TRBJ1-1	AWSMKGLTEAF
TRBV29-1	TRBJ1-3	SVEVGRGLAGNTIY
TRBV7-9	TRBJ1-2	ASSLGDRVTSGYT
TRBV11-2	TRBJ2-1	ASSLDSERGGRNYNEQF
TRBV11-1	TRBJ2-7	ASSLAGQGRYEQY
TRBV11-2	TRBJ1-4	ASSLTGGDEKLF
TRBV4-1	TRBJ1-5	ASSRTLEGAGGNQPQH
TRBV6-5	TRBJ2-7	ASSRQGAGSEQY
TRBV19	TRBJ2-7	ASSIVGVGSYEQY
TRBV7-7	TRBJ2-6	ASSLGVSGANGLT
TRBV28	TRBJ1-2	ASSLRGWGRDYGYT
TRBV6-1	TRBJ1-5	ASSGYNQPQH
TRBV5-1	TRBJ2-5	ASREGTGEETQY
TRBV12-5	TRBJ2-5	ASGPGQGEETQY
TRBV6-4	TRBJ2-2	ASSPWTSGNTGELF
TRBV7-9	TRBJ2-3	ASSYGQVRGTDTQY
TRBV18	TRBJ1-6	ASSPDRNSPLH
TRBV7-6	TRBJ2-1	ASSLPTSHLDEQF
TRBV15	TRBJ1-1	ATSRDIGGGTEAF
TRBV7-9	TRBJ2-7	ASSSRSGAEQY
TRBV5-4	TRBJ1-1	ASSLWAGWPLNTEAF
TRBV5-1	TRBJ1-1	ASSLAFLAWGRAENTEAF
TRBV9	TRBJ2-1	ASGLAIEQF
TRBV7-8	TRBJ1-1	ASTWGGLTEAF
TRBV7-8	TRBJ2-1	ASSLLLSAGEQF
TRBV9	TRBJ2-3	ASSLKGGLAGTDTQY
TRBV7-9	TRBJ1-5	ASSLGVGQHNQPQH
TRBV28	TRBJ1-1	ASSFPNTEAF
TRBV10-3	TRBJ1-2	AISLPGGGYT
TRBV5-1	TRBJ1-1	ASSLLPGQGLNTEAF
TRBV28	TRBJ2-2	ASSQGSGELF
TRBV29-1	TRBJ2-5	SVGQGMGETQY
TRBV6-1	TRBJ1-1	ASRGTGIPEAF
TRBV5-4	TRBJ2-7	ASSSRDRGTYEQY
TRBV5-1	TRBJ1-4	ASTRWARQGKMTNEKLF
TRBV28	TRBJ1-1	ASSLRIPEAF
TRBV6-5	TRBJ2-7	ASRLAGYYEQY
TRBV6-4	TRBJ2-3	ASSVQPAGVLDTQY
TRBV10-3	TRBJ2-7	AISESPDSHYEQY
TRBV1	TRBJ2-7	TSSQVGGGPTYEQY
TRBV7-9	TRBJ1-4	SSSITGQGADNEKLF
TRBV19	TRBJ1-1	ASSIRENTEAF
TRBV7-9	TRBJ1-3	SSSPHGLGGNTIY
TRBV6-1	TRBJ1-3	ASSSGLSGNTIY
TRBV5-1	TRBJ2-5	ASSLTSGRAVKTQY
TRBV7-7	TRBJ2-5	ASSPNYQETQY